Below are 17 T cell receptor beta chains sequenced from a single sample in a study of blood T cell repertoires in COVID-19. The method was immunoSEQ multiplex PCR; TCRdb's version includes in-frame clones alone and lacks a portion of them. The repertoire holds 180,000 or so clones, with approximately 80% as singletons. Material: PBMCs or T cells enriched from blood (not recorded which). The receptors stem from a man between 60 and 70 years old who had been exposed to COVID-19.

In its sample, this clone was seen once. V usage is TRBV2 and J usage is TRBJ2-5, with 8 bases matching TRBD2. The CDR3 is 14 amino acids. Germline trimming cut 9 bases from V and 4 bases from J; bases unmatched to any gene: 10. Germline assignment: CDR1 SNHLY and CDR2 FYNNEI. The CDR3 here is CASTWTSPIETQYF. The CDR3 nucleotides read TGTGCCAGTACTTGGACTAGCCCCATAGAGACCCAGTACTTC. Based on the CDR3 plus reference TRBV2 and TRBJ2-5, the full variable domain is EPEVTQTPSHQVTQMGQEVILRCVPISNHLYFYWYRQILGQKVEFLVSFYNNEISEKSEIFDDQFSVERPDGSNFTLKIRSTKLEDSAMYFCASTWTSPIETQYFGPGTRLLVL.

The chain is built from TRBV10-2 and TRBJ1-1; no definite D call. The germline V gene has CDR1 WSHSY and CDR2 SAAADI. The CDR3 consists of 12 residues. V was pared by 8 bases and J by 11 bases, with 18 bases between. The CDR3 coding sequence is TGCGCCAGCTCACAGCCGTTAGTTGAGGCTTTCTTT. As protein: CASSQPLVEAFF.

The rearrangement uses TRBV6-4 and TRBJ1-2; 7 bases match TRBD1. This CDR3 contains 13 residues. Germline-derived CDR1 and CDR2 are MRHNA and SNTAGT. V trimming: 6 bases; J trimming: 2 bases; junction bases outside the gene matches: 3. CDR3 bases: TGTGCCAGCAGCCGGACAGGAAACTATGGCTACACCTTC. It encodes CASSRTGNYGYTF.

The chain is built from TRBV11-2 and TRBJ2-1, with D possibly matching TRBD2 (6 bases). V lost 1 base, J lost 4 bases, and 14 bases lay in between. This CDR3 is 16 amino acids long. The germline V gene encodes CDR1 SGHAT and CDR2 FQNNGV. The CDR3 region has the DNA TGTGCCAGCAGCTTAGGGGTTAGCGGAACTTACAATGAGCAGTTCTTC. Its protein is CASSLGVSGTYNEQFF.

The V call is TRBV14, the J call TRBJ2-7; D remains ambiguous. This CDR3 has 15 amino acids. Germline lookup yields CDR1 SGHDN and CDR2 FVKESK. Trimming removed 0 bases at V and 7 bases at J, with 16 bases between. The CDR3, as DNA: TGTGCCAGCAGCCAAGATCGAGTCTGGAGTCGAGAGCAGTACTTC. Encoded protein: CASSQDRVWSREQYF.

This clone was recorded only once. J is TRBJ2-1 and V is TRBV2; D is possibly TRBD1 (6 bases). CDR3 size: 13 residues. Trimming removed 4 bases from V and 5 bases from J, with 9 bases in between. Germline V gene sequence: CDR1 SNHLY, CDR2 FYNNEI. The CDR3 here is CASSGDTDNEQFF. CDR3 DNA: TGTGCCAGCAGTGGGGACACCGACAATGAGCAGTTCTTC.

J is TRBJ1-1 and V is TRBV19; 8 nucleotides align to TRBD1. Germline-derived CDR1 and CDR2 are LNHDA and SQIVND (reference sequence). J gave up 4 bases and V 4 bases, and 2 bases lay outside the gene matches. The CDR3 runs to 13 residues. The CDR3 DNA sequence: TGTGCCAGTAGTACGGACAGGGCCACTGAAGCTTTCTTT. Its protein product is CASSTDRATEAFF.

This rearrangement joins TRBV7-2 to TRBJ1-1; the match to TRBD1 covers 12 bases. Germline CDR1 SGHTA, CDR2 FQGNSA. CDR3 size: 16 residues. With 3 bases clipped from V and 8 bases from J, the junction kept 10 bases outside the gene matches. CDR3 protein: CASSFLPGQGAGEAFF. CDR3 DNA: TGTGCCAGCAGCTTCCTTCCGGGACAGGGGGCTGGGGAAGCTTTCTTT. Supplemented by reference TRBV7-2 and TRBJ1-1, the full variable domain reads GAGVSQSPSNKVTEKGKDVELRCDPISGHTALYWYRQSLGQGLEFLIYFQGNSAPDKSGLPSDRFSAERTGGSVSTLTIQRTQQEDSAVYLCASSFLPGQGAGEAFFGQGTRLTVV.

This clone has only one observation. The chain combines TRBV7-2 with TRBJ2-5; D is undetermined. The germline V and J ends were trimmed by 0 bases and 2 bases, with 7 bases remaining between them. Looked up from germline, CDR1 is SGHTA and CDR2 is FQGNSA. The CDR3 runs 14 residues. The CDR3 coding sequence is TGTGCCAGCAGCTTAGCCGTCAGACAAGAGACCCAGTACTTC. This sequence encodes CASSLAVRQETQYF. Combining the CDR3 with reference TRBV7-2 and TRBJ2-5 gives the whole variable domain GAGVSQSPSNKVTEKGKDVELRCDPISGHTALYWYRQSLGQGLEFLIYFQGNSAPDKSGLPSDRFSAERTGGSVSTLTIQRTQQEDSAVYLCASSLAVRQETQYFGPGTRLLVL.

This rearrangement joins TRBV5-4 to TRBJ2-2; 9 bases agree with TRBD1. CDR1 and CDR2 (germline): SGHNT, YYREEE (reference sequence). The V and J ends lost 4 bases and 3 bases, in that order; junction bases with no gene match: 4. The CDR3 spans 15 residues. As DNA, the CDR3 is TGTGCCAGCAGCCCCGGGACAGGGTACACCGGGGAGCTGTTTTTT. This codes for CASSPGTGYTGELFF.

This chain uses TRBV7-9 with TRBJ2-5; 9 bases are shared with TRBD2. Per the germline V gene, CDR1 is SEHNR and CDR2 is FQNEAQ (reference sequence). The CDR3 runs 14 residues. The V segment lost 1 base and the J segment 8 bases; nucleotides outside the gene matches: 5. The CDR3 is CASSLVSSGRTQYF. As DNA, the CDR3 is TGTGCCAGCAGCTTAGTTAGTAGCGGGAGAACCCAGTACTTC. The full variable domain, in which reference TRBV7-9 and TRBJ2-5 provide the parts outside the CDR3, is DTGVSQNPRHKITKRGQNVTFRCDPISEHNRLYWYRQTLGQGPEFLTYFQNEAQLEKSRLLSDRFSAERPKGSFSTLEIQRTEQGDSAMYLCASSLVSSGRTQYFGPGTRLLVL.

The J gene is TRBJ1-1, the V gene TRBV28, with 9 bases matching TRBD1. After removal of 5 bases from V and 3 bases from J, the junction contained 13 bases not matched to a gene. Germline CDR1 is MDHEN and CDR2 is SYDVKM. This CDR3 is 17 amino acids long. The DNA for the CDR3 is TGTGCCAGCAGTCTATATCTGGACAGGGGACAGGACACTGAAGCTTTCTTT. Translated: CASSLYLDRGQDTEAFF.

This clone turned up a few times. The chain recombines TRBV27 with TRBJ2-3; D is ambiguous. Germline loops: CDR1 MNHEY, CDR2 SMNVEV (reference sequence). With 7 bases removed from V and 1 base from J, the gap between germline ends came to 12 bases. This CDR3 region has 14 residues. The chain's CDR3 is CASTSRGGTDTQYF. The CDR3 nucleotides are TGTGCCAGCACCAGCCGCGGCGGCACAGATACGCAGTATTTT.

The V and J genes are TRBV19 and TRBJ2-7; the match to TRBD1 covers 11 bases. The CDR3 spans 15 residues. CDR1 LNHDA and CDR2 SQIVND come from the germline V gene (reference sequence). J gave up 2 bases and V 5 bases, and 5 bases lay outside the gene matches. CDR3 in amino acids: CASSVLGQGAYEQYF. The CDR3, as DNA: TGTGCCAGTAGTGTATTGGGACAGGGGGCCTACGAGCAGTACTTC. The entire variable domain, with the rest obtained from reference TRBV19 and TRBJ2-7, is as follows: DGGITQSPKYLFRKEGQNVTLSCEQNLNHDAMYWYRQDPGQGLRLIYYSQIVNDFQKGDIAEGYSVSREKKESFPLTVTSAQKNPTAFYLCASSVLGQGAYEQYFGPGTRLTVT.

The CDR3 region is CASSLGPDRPGMELFF. As DNA, the CDR3 is TGCGCCAGCAGCTTGGGTCCGGACAGGCCTGGGATGGAGCTGTTTTTT. The chain carries TRBV5-1 and TRBJ2-2; TRBD1 matches 7 bases. Germline assignment: CDR1 SGHRS and CDR2 YFSETQ. With 0 bases clipped from V and 10 bases from J, the junction kept 12 bases outside the gene matches. This CDR3 region has 16 residues.

The CDR3 sequence: CASSVGRVDTEAFF. CDR3 bases: TGTGCCAGCAGTGTTGGGAGGGTGGACACTGAAGCTTTCTTT. The rearrangement links TRBV2 to TRBJ1-1, with D unresolved. V lost 4 bases and J 3 bases, leaving 12 bases between the germline ends. This CDR3 is 14 amino acids long. CDR1 and CDR2 (germline): SNHLY, FYNNEI.

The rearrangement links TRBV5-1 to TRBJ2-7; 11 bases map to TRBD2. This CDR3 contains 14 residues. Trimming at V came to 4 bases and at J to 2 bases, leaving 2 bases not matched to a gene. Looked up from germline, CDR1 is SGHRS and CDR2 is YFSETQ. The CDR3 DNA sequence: TGCGCCAGCAGCCCGGGACTAGCGGCCTACGAGCAGTACTTC. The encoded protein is CASSPGLAAYEQYF.